Below, 21 T cell receptor beta chains from the same sample are listed, as sequenced in a study of cytomegalovirus exposure and HLA in healthy donors. The PCR had 60 Vbeta and 13 Jbeta primers. Data came from immunoSEQ multiplex PCR; TCRdb stores just in-frame clones and leaves some out. The data hold 150,000 to 200,000 clones, with around four fifths observed a single time. Sequencing input: PBMCs. The source of these receptors is a female donor in good health and CMV-seronegative.

The V gene is TRBV7-2, the J gene TRBJ2-7, with 12 nucleotides matching TRBD1. Germline V gene lookup returns CDR1 SGHTA and CDR2 FQGNSA. The length of the CDR3 is 14 residues. Germline trimming cut 7 bases from V and 7 bases from J; bases unmatched to any gene: 8. The CDR3 spells CASTRDRGLGEQYF. CDR3 DNA: TGTGCCAGCACCCGGGACAGGGGGCTTGGAGAGCAGTACTTC. The entire variable domain, with the rest obtained from reference TRBV7-2 and TRBJ2-7, is as follows: GAGVSQSPSNKVTEKGKDVELRCDPISGHTALYWYRQSLGQGLEFLIYFQGNSAPDKSGLPSDRFSAERTGGSVSTLTIQRTQQEDSAVYLCASTRDRGLGEQYFGPGTRLTVT.

The gene calls are TRBV5-6 and TRBJ2-5; D might be TRBD1 (6 bases). Germline CDR1 and CDR2: SGHDT and YYEEEE. The CDR3 has 14 amino acids. V was trimmed by 3 bases and J by 4 bases, leaving 13 bases between them. The CDR3 nucleotides read TGTGCCAGCAGCTCCCTACAGGGCCCAGAGACCCAGTACTTC. Encoded protein: CASSSLQGPETQYF.

The chain uses TRBV5-1 and TRBJ2-5; D perhaps matches TRBD2 (6 bases). CDR3 length: 11 amino acids. Looked up from germline, CDR1 is SGHRS and CDR2 is YFSETQ. The ends were cut back, 0 bases at V and 9 bases at J, with 6 bases in the middle. The CDR3 DNA reads as TGCGCCAGCAGCTTGGGGGACTCCCAGTACTTC. Its protein is CASSLGDSQYF.

A few counts support this clone. The junction does not match germline at one end; this may be a read error. This rearrangement joins TRBV2 to TRBJ1-1; 10 nucleotides line up with TRBD1. Germline V gene lookup returns CDR1 SNHLY and CDR2 FYNNEI. The CDR3 is made up of 13 amino acids. CDR3 amino acids: CASSELGDRGLRW. CDR3 nucleotides: TGTGCCAGCAGTGAATTGGGGGACAGGGGCCTCCGGTGG.

The chain combines TRBV6-5 with TRBJ1-3; D gene uncertain. Germline V gene lookup returns CDR1 MNHEY and CDR2 SVGAGI. The V end lost 0 bases, the J end lost 4 bases, and 13 bases lay between the germline ends. There are 16 residues in the CDR3. The CDR3, as DNA: TGTGCCAGCAGTTACTCGAATTACGGGTCAGGAAACACCATATATTTT. Its protein product is CASSYSNYGSGNTIYF.

The gene calls are TRBV18 and TRBJ1-2; 11 bases align to TRBD1. After removal of 0 bases from V and 6 bases from J, the junction contained 6 bases not matched to a gene. This CDR3 spans 16 amino acids. Germline V gene sequence: CDR1 KGHSH, CDR2 LQKENI. The CDR3 here is CASSPPVRTGGDGYTF. CDR3 in DNA: TGTGCCAGCTCACCACCGGTCCGGACAGGGGGCGATGGCTACACCTTC.

The chain couples TRBV11-2 to TRBJ2-1, with no clear D. The germline CDR1 and CDR2 sequences are SGHAT and FQNNGV. The CDR3 has 13 amino acids. The germline V and J ends were trimmed by 2 bases and 7 bases, with 9 bases remaining between them. The CDR3 DNA reads TGTGCCAGCAGCTTAAATTCGGTAAATGAGCAGTTCTTC. This codes for CASSLNSVNEQFF.

The chain combines TRBV27 with TRBJ1-5, with 10 bases identical to TRBD1. The V gene's germline CDR1 is MNHEY and CDR2 SMNVEV (reference sequence). Germline trimming cut 6 bases from V and 9 bases from J; bases unmatched to any gene: 11. This CDR3 has 15 amino acids. DNA for the CDR3: TGTGCCAGCAGCCCCGGGACAGGGGTCCCAGGGCCCCAGCATTTT. It translates to CASSPGTGVPGPQHF.

The chain recombines TRBV5-1 with TRBJ2-5; 12 positions agree with TRBD2. The junction had 2 bases not matched to a gene; V was cut back by 3 bases and J by 5 bases. The CDR3 spans 14 residues. Germline V lookup: CDR1 SGHRS, CDR2 YFSETQ. The DNA of the CDR3 is TGCGCCAGCAGCTCTCTAGCGGGGGGGGAGACCCAGTACTTC. It is translated as CASSSLAGGETQYF. The full variable domain, in which reference TRBV5-1 and TRBJ2-5 provide the parts outside the CDR3, is KAGVTQTPRYLIKTRGQQVTLSCSPISGHRSVSWYQQTPGQGLQFLFEYFSETQRNKGNFPGRFSGRQFSNSRSEMNVSTLELGDSALYLCASSSLAGGETQYFGPGTRLLVL.

The J gene is TRBJ2-7, the V gene TRBV5-1; TRBD2 is a possible D gene (5 bases). The CDR3 covers 15 residues. From germline, CDR1 is SGHRS and CDR2 YFSETQ. V lost 4 bases to trimming and J lost 0 bases, with 14 bases between them. This CDR3 reads CASSLRTDNSYEQYF. DNA of the CDR3: TGCGCCAGCAGCCTCCGGACTGATAACTCCTACGAGCAGTACTTC. Combining the CDR3 with reference TRBV5-1 and TRBJ2-7 gives the whole variable domain KAGVTQTPRYLIKTRGQQVTLSCSPISGHRSVSWYQQTPGQGLQFLFEYFSETQRNKGNFPGRFSGRQFSNSRSEMNVSTLELGDSALYLCASSLRTDNSYEQYFGPGTRLTVT.

This clone came up a few times. This sequence joins TRBV13 and TRBJ2-4, with TRBD1 matching 7 bases. This CDR3 has 17 residues. The V gene's germline CDR1 is PRHDT and CDR2 FYEKMQ (reference sequence). V lost 9 bases to trimming and J lost 0 bases; unmatched junction nucleotides: 14. The CDR3 spells CARPGTEKTLAKNIQYF. The CDR3 nucleotides read TGTGCCAGGCCCGGGACAGAGAAAACCCTAGCCAAAAACATTCAGTACTTC.

J is TRBJ2-5 and V is TRBV2; tentatively, D is TRBD2 (5 bases). This CDR3 is built from 13 residues. The V end lost 3 bases, the J end lost 2 bases, and 7 bases lay between the germline ends. Germline assignment: CDR1 SNHLY and CDR2 FYNNEI. CDR3 coding DNA: TGTGCCAGCAGTGAGGACTTTCAAGAGACCCAGTACTTC. It translates to CASSEDFQETQYF.

The V gene is TRBV7-9, the J gene TRBJ1-2; D is unresolved. The germline V and J ends were trimmed by 1 base and 0 bases, with 12 bases remaining between them. CDR3 size: 16 residues. Germline V gives CDR1 SEHNR, CDR2 FQNEAQ (reference sequence). CDR3 nucleotides: TGTGCCAGCAGCTTAGATAGAGATCTGGCTAACTATGGCTACACCTTC. Translated: CASSLDRDLANYGYTF. The full variable domain, with the rest looked up from reference TRBV7-9 and TRBJ1-2, is DTGVSQNPRHKITKRGQNVTFRCDPISEHNRLYWYRQTLGQGPEFLTYFQNEAQLEKSRLLSDRFSAERPKGSFSTLEIQRTEQGDSAMYLCASSLDRDLANYGYTFGSGTRLTVV.

The chain uses TRBV19 and TRBJ1-2; a possible D gene is TRBD1 (6 bases). CDR1 and CDR2 (germline): LNHDA, SQIVND (reference sequence). With 5 bases removed from V and 8 bases from J, the gap between germline ends came to 18 bases. The CDR3 is 14 residues long. The CDR3 DNA reads as TGTGCCAGTAGTCTCCGAACAGGGCTCGACGGCTACACCTTC. As protein: CASSLRTGLDGYTF.

The chain recombines TRBV7-2 with TRBJ2-7, with a weak D call TRBD2 (5 bases). The CDR3 loop spans 14 amino acids. V lost 0 bases to trimming and J lost 2 bases, with 8 bases between them. The germline V gene has CDR1 SGHTA and CDR2 FQGNSA. The CDR3, as DNA: TGTGCCAGCAGCTTAGCGGGAGTTACCTACGAGCAGTACTTC. Residues: CASSLAGVTYEQYF.

CDR3 sequence (DNA): TGTGCCAGCAGTTTGCAGGTAGTAGATACGCAGTATTTT. It encodes CASSLQVVDTQYF. The chain has TRBV27 and TRBJ2-3; unclear D gene. Looked up from germline, CDR1 is MNHEY and CDR2 is SMNVEV (reference sequence). Trimming took 3 bases from V and 5 from J, leaving 9 bases between them. This CDR3 region has 13 residues.

The chain links TRBV5-1 to TRBJ1-2; D remains unclear. Germline V lookup: CDR1 SGHRS, CDR2 YFSETQ. The CDR3 sequence is 15 residues long. The V end lost 0 bases, the J end lost 4 bases, and 13 bases lay between the germline ends. The DNA of the CDR3 is TGCGCCAGCAGCTTGGCGTCCCCCGAGGTCTATGGCTACACCTTC. Translated: CASSLASPEVYGYTF.

This sequence joins TRBV4-3 and TRBJ2-1, with a weak D call TRBD2 (5 bases). The germline V and J ends were trimmed by 3 bases and 4 bases, with 13 bases remaining between them. The germline CDR1 and CDR2 sequences are LGHNA and YSLEER. This CDR3 is 15 amino acids long. In nucleotides, the CDR3 is TGCGCCAGCAGCCAGAATCCTAGCTTTTACAATGAGCAGTTCTTC. Amino acids: CASSQNPSFYNEQFF.

The CDR3 DNA reads as TGTGCCAGCAGCAGCGGACCGAATCATGAGCAGTTCTTC. Protein: CASSSGPNHEQFF. The chain uses TRBV11-3 and TRBJ2-1, with TRBD2 as a possible D gene (5 bases). This CDR3 contains 13 residues. The germline CDR1 and CDR2 sequences are SGHNT and YENEEA. The ends were cut back, 5 bases at V and 8 bases at J, with 13 bases in the middle.

With respect to this clone: The identical CDR3 is also encoded by other nucleotide sequences in the sample. The V gene is TRBV15, the J gene TRBJ2-7, with 7 bases lining up with TRBD2. Germline V gene data show CDR1 as LNHNV and CDR2 as YYDKDF (reference sequence). Trimming at V came to 5 bases and at J to 4 bases, leaving 11 bases not matched to a gene. The CDR3 totals 15 residues. The CDR3 protein is CATSGGDAGVYEQYF. Here the CDR3 DNA reads TGTGCCACCAGCGGGGGGGACGCGGGAGTATACGAGCAGTACTTC.

This clone was counted only a few times. The same CDR3 also results from other DNA sequences found in this sample. The J gene is TRBJ1-4, the V gene TRBV27; a weak D match, TRBD1 (5 bases). CDR3 length equals 13 residues. Germline loops: CDR1 MNHEY, CDR2 SMNVEV (reference sequence). The germline V and J ends were trimmed by 3 bases and 7 bases, with 9 bases remaining between them. CDR3 residues: CASSFGGGEKLFF. CDR3 nucleotides: TGTGCCAGCAGTTTTGGGGGGGGTGAAAAACTGTTTTTT.